Listed below are T cell receptor beta chains from one sample, sequenced in a study of blood T cell repertoires in COVID-19. Assay: immunoSEQ multiplex PCR; the TCRdb copy retains only in-frame clones and omits some. The sample lists approximately 110,000 clones; more than 80% were seen once. Sequencing was performed on peripheral blood. These receptors came from a woman older than 75 with acute or convalescent COVID-19. Both conserved end residues are part of each CDR3. A D gene is named only where the DNA matches it firmly. Expanded clones are given a class, and other clones once, few, many or no size at all.

TRBD2,TRBJ2-2,NA,TRBV5-1,CASRWSGGDYPGELFF,TGCGCCAGCAGGTGGAGTGGGGGGGACTACCCCGGGGAGCTGTTTTTT
TRBD1,TRBJ1-2,NA,TRBV7-2,CASSLFQGAGGYTF,TGTGCCAGCAGCTTATTCCAGGGGGCAGGTGGCTACACCTTC
NA,TRBJ2-5,NA,TRBV14,CASSTLGRGWTQYF,TGTGCCAGCAGCACCCTCGGGCGGGGTTGGACCCAGTACTTC
NA,TRBJ2-5,NA,TRBV20-1,CSASGEETQYF,TGCAGTGCTAGTGGGGAGGAGACCCAGTACTTC
NA,TRBJ2-5,few,TRBV5-8,CASSLSGSVRQETQYF,TGTGCCAGCAGCTTGAGTGGTAGCGTGAGACAAGAGACCCAGTACTTC
TRBD1,TRBJ1-1,NA,TRBV27,CASSSKQGANTEAFF,TGTGCCAGCAGTTCCAAACAGGGGGCGAACACTGAAGCTTTCTTT
TRBD2,TRBJ2-7,NA,TRBV2,CATKSGLAGGEQYF,TGTGCCACTAAGAGTGGGCTAGCGGGGGGTGAGCAGTACTTC
NA,TRBJ2-1,NA,TRBV7-9,CASSLSTGRNEQFF,TGTGCCAGCAGCTTATCAACAGGGCGGAATGAGCAGTTCTTC
NA,TRBJ2-5,NA,TRBV5-1,CASYPVSGVSETQYF,TGCGCCAGCTATCCAGTCAGCGGAGTATCGGAGACCCAGTACTTC
TRBD1,TRBJ1-6,NA,TRBV5-4,CASSLGTGGGSYNSPLHF,TGTGCCAGCAGCTTGGGGACAGGGGGGGGATCCTATAATTCACCCCTCCACTTT
NA,TRBJ2-7,NA,TRBV21-1,CASSPLPGRGHEQYF,TGTGCCAGCAGCCCACTCCCCGGCAGGGGCCACGAGCAGTACTTC
TRBD1,TRBJ2-3,NA,TRBV2,CASSEQGPITDTQYF,TGTGCCAGCTCCGAACAGGGGCCAATCACAGATACGCAGTATTTT
NA,TRBJ1-2,once,TRBV7-8,CASSPDSGYTF,TGTGCCAGCAGCCCGGACAGTGGCTACACCTTC
TRBD2,TRBJ2-1,once,TRBV7-2,CASSFLTSRGLFF,TGTGCCAGCAGCTTCCTGACTAGCAGAGGACTGTTCTTC
NA,TRBJ2-3,NA,TRBV7-9,CASSLGGERTDTQYF,TGTGCCAGCAGCTTAGGCGGGGAACGCACAGATACGCAGTATTTT
TRBD1,TRBJ2-7,NA,TRBV7-9,CASSYGTGGSYEQYF,TGTGCCAGCAGCTATGGGACAGGGGGCTCCTACGAGCAGTACTTC
NA,TRBJ1-2,NA,TRBV7-8,CASSLGRGPFNGYTF,TGTGCCAGCAGCTTAGGGCGAGGGCCCTTTAATGGCTACACCTTC
NA,TRBJ2-7,NA,TRBV5-1,CASSLAARGGRSYEQYF,TGCGCCAGCAGCTTGGCGGCTAGGGGGGGGCGGTCCTACGAGCAGTACTTC
TRBD2,TRBJ2-3,NA,TRBV5-6,CASSFSRGGRTDTQYF,TGTGCCAGCAGCTTCTCACGGGGGGGCCGCACAGATACGCAGTATTTT
NA,TRBJ2-2,NA,TRBV6-5,CASSPQGSGELFF,TGTGCCAGCTCCCCCCAGGGTTCCGGGGAGCTGTTTTTT
TRBD1,TRBJ1-1,NA,TRBV3-1/TRBV3-2,CASSQLNRGLDTEAFF,TGTGCCAGCAGCCAATTAAACAGGGGGCTGGATACTGAAGCTTTCTTT
TRBD1,TRBJ2-5,few,TRBV13,CASSLGQGVGETQYF,TGTGCCAGCAGCTTAGGACAGGGGGTTGGAGAGACCCAGTACTTC
TRBD2,TRBJ2-1,NA,TRBV7-9,CASSRLAGGVDEQFF,TGTGCCAGCAGTCGTCTAGCGGGGGGGGTGGATGAGCAGTTCTTC
NA,TRBJ2-5,once,TRBV3-1/TRBV3-2,CASSQAYKQPGDF,TGTGCCAGCAGCCAAGCTTATAAACAGCCGGGAGACTTC
TRBD1,TRBJ2-3,NA,TRBV19,CASSIYRGYTQYF,TGTGCCAGTAGTATCTACAGGGGTTATACGCAGTATTTT
NA,TRBJ2-7,NA,TRBV21-1,CASSPVPWDSISYEQYF,TGTGCCAGCAGCCCCGTCCCTTGGGACAGCATCTCCTACGAGCAGTACTTC
TRBD1,TRBJ2-5,NA,TRBV7-9,CASRPPDRGQETQYF,TGTGCCAGCAGGCCCCCCGACAGGGGCCAAGAGACCCAGTACTTC
TRBD1,TRBJ2-2,once,TRBV9,CASSSYDPGQGAGELFF,TGTGCCAGCAGCTCCTATGACCCAGGACAGGGCGCCGGGGAGCTGTTTTTT
NA,TRBJ2-7,NA,TRBV2,CASSRTAATYEQYF,TGTGCCAGCAGTCGGACAGCCGCTACCTACGAGCAGTACTTC
TRBD1,TRBJ2-7,NA,TRBV4-1,CASSQGQGGEQYF,TGCGCCAGCAGCCAGGGACAGGGTGGCGAGCAGTACTTC
TRBD1,TRBJ2-1,NA,TRBV7-3,CASSPGQGAGEQFF,TGTGCCAGCAGCCCGGGACAGGGGGCAGGTGAGCAGTTCTTC
TRBD2,TRBJ2-5,NA,TRBV7-7,CASSLSGGSGGTQYF,TGTGCCAGCAGCCTTAGCGGGGGGTCAGGCGGGACCCAGTACTTC
TRBD2,TRBJ2-3,once,TRBV7-6,CASSAFGTSGGGTDTQYF,TGTGCCAGCAGCGCATTCGGGACTAGCGGGGGAGGCACAGATACGCAGTATTTT
TRBD2,TRBJ2-5,NA,TRBV29-1,CSTTPGLAGLETQYF,TGCAGCACAACTCCGGGACTAGCGGGGTTAGAGACCCAGTACTTC
NA,TRBJ1-2,NA,TRBV29-1,CSVDEGGGYGYTF,TGCAGCGTTGATGAAGGGGGGGGCTATGGCTACACCTTC
NA,TRBJ1-1,few,TRBV10-3,CAISKGAGSLMNTEAFF,TGTGCCATCAGTAAAGGGGCGGGATCCCTTATGAACACTGAAGCTTTCTTT
TRBD2,TRBJ2-1,once,TRBV13,CASSLGLAGGNEQFF,TGTGCCAGCAGCCTGGGACTAGCGGGGGGGAATGAGCAGTTCTTC
NA,TRBJ1-3,few,TRBV11-2,CASSKILDTIYF,TGTGCCAGCAGCAAGATCCTAGACACCATATATTTT
TRBD1,TRBJ2-7,NA,TRBV5-1,CASSSSRTGGSYEQYF,TGCGCCAGCAGCTCATCTAGGACAGGGGGCTCCTACGAGCAGTACTTC
TRBD1,TRBJ1-6,NA,TRBV30,CAWDGTGISPLHF,TGTGCCTGGGACGGGACAGGGATCTCACCCCTCCACTTT
NA,TRBJ2-3,NA,TRBV5-1,CASSLASGQRTDTQYF,TGCGCCAGCAGCTTGGCCTCTGGACAACGCACAGATACGCAGTATTTT